The 32 T cell receptor beta chains below come from one sample, sequenced in a study of beta chain features in type 1 diabetes. Points from the study as a whole: Shorter TCRB CDR3s, moderately but significantly so, marked every one of the four CD4+ subsets in Type 1 diabetes patients.

No antigen is known for these receptors. Every isolated RNA sample was fully reverse transcribed, so sequencing captured expressed TCRB transcripts. Sequenced by immunoSEQ multiplex PCR; TCRdb stores in-frame clones only, minus some. Altogether about 660,000 clones are present, over 11% being singletons, with the ten largest covering approximately 0.042%. The sequenced material came from naive CD4+ T cells from blood. The source is a man aged 18 to 30 with type 1 diabetes.

This clone was counted between two and nine times. The V gene is TRBV13, the J gene TRBJ2-3, with D maybe TRBD2 (5 bases). V shed 8 bases and J shed 3 bases, with 12 bases lying between them. From germline, CDR1 is PRHDT and CDR2 FYEKMQ (reference sequence). CDR3 size: 13 residues. The CDR3 DNA reads TGTGCCAGCCTCCAGCCGGGAACAGATACGCAGTATTTT. Its protein product is CASLQPGTDTQYF.

V and J are TRBV6-1 and TRBJ2-6; D gene uncertain. V was trimmed by 7 bases and J by 0 bases, leaving 4 bases between them. This CDR3 is 13 amino acids long. Per germline, CDR1 MNHNS and CDR2 SASEGT. CDR3 in amino acids: CASMVSGANVLTF. The DNA of the CDR3 is TGTGCCAGCATGGTCTCTGGGGCCAACGTCCTGACTTTC.

J is TRBJ1-1 and V is TRBV9; TRBD1 aligns across 10 bases. This CDR3 region has 15 residues. The germline gives CDR1 SGDLS, CDR2 YYNGEE. V lost 3 bases and J lost 6; bases outside the gene matches: 8. CDR3 in amino acids: CASSAWGQGMAEAFF. In DNA form, the CDR3 reads TGTGCCAGCAGCGCGTGGGGACAGGGGATGGCTGAAGCTTTCTTT.

This rearrangement joins TRBV7-3 to TRBJ2-5, with 7 bases identical to TRBD1. The V gene's germline CDR1 is SGHTA and CDR2 FQGTGA. With 2 bases clipped from V and 5 bases from J, the junction kept 17 bases outside the gene matches. This CDR3 contains 18 residues. The chain's CDR3 is CASSLYPLQGISGETQYF. CDR3 in DNA: TGTGCCAGCAGCTTATATCCCCTACAGGGGATTTCGGGGGAGACCCAGTACTTC.

The chain recombines TRBV9 with TRBJ2-7; maybe TRBD2 (5 bases). The ends were cut back, 0 bases at V and 6 bases at J, with 13 bases in the middle. The CDR3 loop spans 14 amino acids. Germline lookup yields CDR1 SGDLS and CDR2 YYNGEE. The CDR3 DNA sequence: TGTGCCAGCAGCGTAGAATCTCGGGAAGGCGAGCAGTACTTC. Residues: CASSVESREGEQYF. Using reference TRBV9 and TRBJ2-7 for the parts outside the CDR3, the full variable domain is DSGVTQTPKHLITATGQRVTLRCSPRSGDLSVYWYQQSLDQGLQFLIQYYNGEERAKGNILERFSAQQFPDLHSELNLSSLELGDSALYFCASSVESREGEQYFGPGTRLTVT.

The chain joins TRBV30 to TRBJ2-3, with TRBD1 as a possible D gene (5 bases). The CDR3 consists of 13 residues. Germline V gives CDR1 GTSNPN, CDR2 SVGIG (reference sequence). The CDR3 DNA sequence: TGTGCTCTATGCAGGGTAGCAACAGATACGCAGTATTTT. Encoded protein: CALCRVATDTQYF.

This clone has a handful of counts. The V gene is TRBV9, the J gene TRBJ2-7; TRBD2 matches 10 bases. The V gene's germline CDR1 is SGDLS and CDR2 YYNGEE. This CDR3 is built from 15 residues. V was clipped by 0 bases and J by 2 bases; unmatched bases: 2. The CDR3 DNA is TGTGCCAGCAGCGTAGCTAGCGGGAGTGCCTACGAGCAGTACTTC. It translates to CASSVASGSAYEQYF.

The rearrangement joins TRBV9 to TRBJ2-7; D is perhaps TRBD1 (5 bases). The CDR3 loop spans 14 amino acids. Germline CDR1 SGDLS, CDR2 YYNGEE. V dropped 0 bases and J dropped 9 bases, with 16 bases sitting between them. The CDR3 DNA reads TGTGCCAGCAGCGTAGGCCAGAGTGTGGGGCGGCAGTACTTC. Protein sequence: CASSVGQSVGRQYF.

The gene calls are TRBV5-1 and TRBJ2-3; TRBD2 agrees at 10 bases. This CDR3 contains 15 residues. V lost 2 bases to trimming and J lost 2 bases; unmatched junction nucleotides: 2. Per the germline V gene, CDR1 is SGHRS and CDR2 is YFSETQ. For the CDR3, the DNA is TGCGCCAGCAGCTTCCTAGCGGGAGCCACAGATACGCAGTATTTT. It yields the protein CASSFLAGATDTQYF.

The V and J genes are TRBV18 and TRBJ2-1, with TRBD2 as a possible D gene (5 bases). The CDR3 spans 16 residues. The germline V gene encodes CDR1 KGHSH and CDR2 LQKENI. With 3 bases removed from V and 7 bases from J, the gap between germline ends came to 19 bases. This chain's CDR3 is CASSPLDADFYNEQFF. The DNA of the CDR3 is TGTGCCAGCTCACCCCTTGACGCGGACTTTTATAATGAGCAGTTCTTC.

This clone appeared a few times. V is TRBV29-1 and J is TRBJ1-2, with unresolved D. Germline V lookup: CDR1 SQVTM, CDR2 ANQGSEA. The ends were cut back, 2 bases at V and 8 bases at J, with 12 bases in the middle. CDR3 length: 12 amino acids. For the CDR3, the DNA is TGCAGCGTTGAAAGGAGGCCCTACGGCTACACCTTC. Translated, it gives CSVERRPYGYTF.

In its sample, this clone was seen a few times. The CDR3 DNA reads as TGTGCCAGTAGCGAATTGAGAGTGGGTGGTCAGCCCCAGCATTTT. Translation: CASSELRVGGQPQHF. This chain connects TRBV19 to TRBJ1-5; no clear D gene. The CDR3 has 15 residues. V lost 6 bases and J lost 6, with 18 bases in between. CDR1 and CDR2 from the germline V gene are LNHDA and SQIVND (reference sequence).

The gene calls are TRBV28 and TRBJ2-7; the D gene is possibly TRBD2 (6 bases). Looked up from germline, CDR1 is MDHEN and CDR2 is SYDVKM. CDR3 length equals 14 residues. V was pared by 3 bases and J by 6 bases, with 15 bases between. This chain's CDR3 is CASSLRQEEGEQYF. The CDR3 bases are TGTGCCAGCAGTTTGAGACAAGAGGAGGGCGAGCAGTACTTC. Supplemented by reference TRBV28 and TRBJ2-7, the full variable domain reads DVKVTQSSRYLVKRTGEKVFLECVQDMDHENMFWYRQDPGLGLRLIYFSYDVKMKEKGDIPEGYSVSREKKERFSLILESASTNQTSMYLCASSLRQEEGEQYFGPGTRLTVT.

This clone was seen only a few times. The V gene is TRBV19, the J gene TRBJ2-6; D possibly corresponds to TRBD2 (5 bases). V lost 2 bases and J lost 0, with 14 bases in between. The CDR3 loop spans 18 amino acids. Germline V gene data show CDR1 as LNHDA and CDR2 as SQIVND (reference sequence). The CDR3 DNA reads TGTGCCAGTAGTATATCTTACGGACGGGGCTCTGGGGCCAACGTCCTGACTTTC. It encodes CASSISYGRGSGANVLTF.

This clone was detected only a few times. CDR3 nucleotides: TGTGCCAGCAGCCTTTGGAGAACCTCCTACGAGCAGTACTTC. Translation gives CASSLWRTSYEQYF. V is TRBV5-4 and J is TRBJ2-7; no reliable D call. CDR1 and CDR2 from the germline V gene are SGHNT and YYREEE (reference sequence). The V end lost 4 bases, the J end lost 0 bases, and 11 bases lay between the germline ends. CDR3 length: 14 residues. The variable domain in full, with the rest retrieved from reference TRBV5-4 and TRBJ2-7, is ETGVTQSPTHLIKTRGQQVTLRCSSQSGHNTVSWYQQALGQGPQFIFQYYREEENGRGNFPPRFSGLQFPNYSSELNVNALELDDSALYLCASSLWRTSYEQYFGPGTRLTVT.

The V and J genes are TRBV4-3 and TRBJ2-7; D is possibly TRBD1 (5 bases). Germline loops: CDR1 LGHNA, CDR2 YSLEER. V was clipped by 4 bases and J by 1 base, with 8 bases between them. The CDR3 totals 13 residues. CDR3 amino acids: CASSPRASYEQYF. CDR3 sequence (DNA): TGCGCCAGCAGCCCCAGGGCGTCCTACGAGCAGTACTTC.

In its sample, this clone was seen a few times. The CDR3 spells CASSTGGASGFDTQYF. CDR3 nucleotides: TGTGCCAGTAGTACGGGAGGAGCATCGGGATTCGATACGCAGTATTTT. The chain links TRBV19 to TRBJ2-3; 7 bases map to TRBD2. Trimming took 4 bases from V and 6 from J; bases not matched to a gene: 13. Germline V gives CDR1 LNHDA, CDR2 SQIVND (reference sequence). This CDR3 has 16 amino acids.

This clone was observed a few times. This chain connects TRBV30 to TRBJ2-7, with unresolved D. The CDR3 length is 15 residues. V was cut by 0 bases and J by 2 bases, with 14 bases left in between. Germline CDR1 is GTSNPN and CDR2 is SVGIG (reference sequence). The CDR3 loop is CAWSVRGIDPYEQYF. CDR3 in DNA: TGTGCCTGGAGTGTAAGAGGAATAGACCCCTACGAGCAGTACTTC.

The gene calls are TRBV6-5 and TRBJ1-1; the match to TRBD1 covers 9 bases. The germline V gene encodes CDR1 MNHEY and CDR2 SVGAGI. This CDR3 spans 13 amino acids. The junction had 4 bases not matched to a gene; V was cut back by 10 bases and J by 1 base. CDR3 coding DNA: TGTGCCACCTCGGGACAGGGGAACACTGAAGCTTTCTTT. This sequence encodes CATSGQGNTEAFF.

The rearrangement joins TRBV21-1 to TRBJ2-7; no DNA check was done on the table's D call, TRBD2. TRBV21-1 is noted as a pseudogene. This CDR3 spans 16 amino acids. Written as DNA, the CDR3 is TGTGCCAGCAGCAGAGAGGTTCCCTTCACACCCTACGAGCAGTACTTC. This gives the protein CASSREVPFTPYEQYF.

This clone occurred a few times. The chain couples TRBV15 to TRBJ2-7; D might be TRBD1 (6 bases). Germline-derived CDR1 and CDR2 are LNHNV and YYDKDF (reference sequence). The CDR3 sequence is 14 residues long. Between the trimmed V and J ends, which lost 7 bases and 0 bases, there was a span of 13 bases. For the CDR3, the DNA is TGTGCCACCAAGCCGGACAGCTTCTCCTACGAGCAGTACTTC. Its protein product is CATKPDSFSYEQYF.

The rearrangement links TRBV6-1 to TRBJ2-5; D is perhaps TRBD1 (6 bases). Trimming pared 5 bases from V and 2 bases from J, leaving 9 bases between. The CDR3 length is 13 residues. Germline assignment: CDR1 MNHNS and CDR2 SASEGT. This CDR3 reads CASSRTAQETQYF. In DNA, the CDR3 is TGTGCCAGCAGTCGGACAGCTCAAGAGACCCAGTACTTC.

The chain recombines TRBV5-1 with TRBJ1-1; D gene ambiguous. The CDR3 totals 14 residues. Trimming removed 1 base from V and 1 base from J, with 8 bases in between. The germline CDR1 and CDR2 sequences are SGHRS and YFSETQ. The CDR3 sequence is CASSLIPGNTEAFF. CDR3 nucleotide sequence: TGCGCCAGCAGCTTGATTCCGGGGAACACTGAAGCTTTCTTT. The complete variable domain, with remaining parts taken from reference TRBV5-1 and TRBJ1-1, reads KAGVTQTPRYLIKTRGQQVTLSCSPISGHRSVSWYQQTPGQGLQFLFEYFSETQRNKGNFPGRFSGRQFSNSRSEMNVSTLELGDSALYLCASSLIPGNTEAFFGQGTRLTVV.

The chain carries TRBV7-2 and TRBJ1-2; D gene unclear. Looked up from germline, CDR1 is SGHTA and CDR2 is FQGNSA. The V end was cut by 6 bases, the J end by 5 bases, with 13 bases between. The CDR3 is made up of 13 amino acids. This CDR3 is CASSRAGWYGYTF. CDR3 coding DNA: TGTGCCAGCAGTCGAGCTGGGTGGTATGGCTACACCTTC.

This clone was counted a few times. The chain employs TRBV29-1 and TRBJ1-2; 8 bases are shared with TRBD1. The germline gives CDR1 SQVTM, CDR2 ANQGSEA. The CDR3 sequence is 13 residues long. J lost 8 bases, V lost 1 base, and 6 bases had no gene match. The CDR3 reads CSVEAGQGKGYTF. As DNA, the CDR3 is TGCAGCGTTGAAGCCGGACAGGGAAAGGGCTACACCTTC.

This clone was seen more than once but under ten times. One end of the junction fails to match germline, which may point to a read error. The chain employs TRBV4-3 and TRBJ2-5; perhaps D is TRBD1 or TRBD2 (5 bases each). From germline, CDR1 is LGHNA and CDR2 YSLEER. The CDR3 consists of 13 residues. The CDR3 DNA is TGCGCCAGCAGCCCGGAGAGGGCCGGGGCCGTCAACTTC. It encodes CASSPERAGAVNF.

The sample holds a few counts of this clone. The chain links TRBV29-1 to TRBJ1-4; D not certain. Germline-derived CDR1 and CDR2 are SQVTM and ANQGSEA. The CDR3 loop spans 13 amino acids. Trimming stripped 6 bases from V and 6 bases from J, with 14 bases between. CDR3 sequence reads: CSVDRSGDEKLFF. CDR3 nucleotides: TGCAGCGTAGACCGTAGCGGGGATGAAAAACTGTTTTTT.

J is TRBJ2-1 and V is TRBV19, with D tentatively TRBD1 (6 bases). CDR1 LNHDA and CDR2 SQIVND come from the germline V gene (reference sequence). V lost 3 bases and J lost 9, with 9 bases in between. CDR3 size: 12 residues. The CDR3 bases are TGTGCCAGTAGTATCCAGGGGCGTGAGCAGTTCTTC. Its protein product is CASSIQGREQFF.

The sample holds a few counts of this clone. The gene calls are TRBV18 and TRBJ2-3; 8 bases line up with TRBD2. Trimming at V came to 3 bases and at J to 3 bases, leaving 8 bases not matched to a gene. Germline V lookup: CDR1 KGHSH, CDR2 LQKENI. The CDR3 has 16 amino acids. CDR3 nucleotides: TGTGCCAGCTCACCGGACCCGAGACTAGCGACAGATACGCAGTATTTT. Translating it yields CASSPDPRLATDTQYF.

V and J are TRBV6-5 and TRBJ2-7; tentative D call: TRBD2 (6 bases). Trimming took 4 bases from V and 7 from J, leaving 17 bases between them. Germline CDR1 is MNHEY and CDR2 is SVGAGI. This CDR3 comprises 14 residues. The CDR3: CASSSPTGGGEQYF. The CDR3 bases are TGTGCCAGCAGTTCCCCGACCGGGGGTGGGGAGCAGTACTTC.

This clone occurred a few times. The chain carries TRBV5-6 and TRBJ2-1; TRBD2 is a possible D gene (5 bases). Trimming removed 0 bases at V and 0 bases at J, with 10 bases between. Germline values: CDR1 SGHDT, CDR2 YYEEEE. This CDR3 spans 16 amino acids. The CDR3 reads CASSLGGLLSYNEQFF. DNA for the CDR3: TGTGCCAGCAGCTTGGGCGGACTTCTCTCCTACAATGAGCAGTTCTTC.

This clone was counted a few times. The CDR3 region is CASSQDTVTYEQYF. As DNA, the CDR3 is TGTGCCAGCAGCCAAGACACAGTGACCTACGAGCAGTACTTC. This sequence joins TRBV4-2 and TRBJ2-7; D not resolved. V gave up 0 bases and J gave up 2 bases, with 8 bases separating them. Germline V lookup: CDR1 LGHNA, CDR2 YNFKEQ. There are 14 residues in the CDR3.